These 13 T cell receptor beta chains were all obtained from the same sample, sequenced in a study of cytomegalovirus exposure and HLA in healthy donors. Both 60 Vbeta primers and 13 Jbeta primers went into the PCR. The method was immunoSEQ multiplex PCR; TCRdb's version includes in-frame clones alone and lacks a portion of them. The sample lists 200,000 to 250,000 clones, about three quarters occurring once. The sequenced sample was PBMCs. These receptors all stem from a young man in good health and CMV-seronegative.

The CDR3 loop is CASSVTGVDIDYGYTF. Written as DNA, the CDR3 is TGTGCCAGCAGTGTGACAGGGGTAGATATTGACTATGGCTACACCTTC. The chain combines TRBV6-6 with TRBJ1-2; 8 positions agree with TRBD1. The V segment lost 5 bases and the J segment 3 bases; nucleotides outside the gene matches: 11. Germline V gene sequence: CDR1 MNHNY, CDR2 SVGAGI (reference sequence). The CDR3 runs 16 residues.

This clone was detected once. The chain joins TRBV4-3 to TRBJ2-1; D perhaps matches TRBD2 (6 bases). V was cut by 0 bases and J by 4 bases, with 16 bases left in between. This CDR3 spans 17 amino acids. The V gene's germline CDR1 is LGHNA and CDR2 YSLEER. The CDR3 sequence is CASSQDRLGGQYNEQFF. Here the CDR3 DNA reads TGCGCCAGCAGCCAAGACCGACTAGGCGGGCAGTACAATGAGCAGTTCTTC.

This clone was seen only once. The chain has TRBV6-8 and TRBJ2-6; 8 bases match TRBD1. The CDR3 contains 21 residues. CDR1 is MNHGY, CDR2 SAAAGT, per germline. J was trimmed by 0 bases and V by 6 bases; bases with no gene match: 19. The CDR3 protein is CASRWTGTGGKGNSGANVLTF. The CDR3 DNA is TGTGCCAGCAGATGGACCGGGACAGGAGGAAAGGGGAACTCTGGGGCCAACGTCCTGACTTTC.

V is TRBV29-1 and J is TRBJ2-2; TRBD1 might be the D (5 bases). The CDR3 runs 14 residues. Germline CDR1 and CDR2: SQVTM and ANQGSEA. V shed 0 bases and J shed 4 bases, with 9 bases lying between them. DNA of the CDR3: TGCAGCGTTGAAGACAGGGCTGGCACCGGGGAGCTGTTTTTT. Residues: CSVEDRAGTGELFF.

V usage is TRBV27 and J usage is TRBJ2-7; tentatively, D is TRBD1 (5 bases). The CDR3 covers 14 residues. With 5 bases removed from V and 1 base from J, the gap between germline ends came to 12 bases. Germline V gene lookup returns CDR1 MNHEY and CDR2 SMNVEV (reference sequence). The CDR3 region is CASSRQLFSYEQYF. The CDR3 DNA is TGTGCCAGCAGTCGACAGTTATTTTCCTACGAGCAGTACTTC.

The CDR3 spells CASSWYRVPYEQYF. The CDR3 nucleotides read TGTGCCAGCAGCTGGTACAGGGTCCCCTACGAGCAGTACTTC. The chain links TRBV7-9 to TRBJ2-7; TRBD1 is a possible D gene (6 bases). V lost 4 bases, J lost 2 bases, and 12 bases lay in between. Germline loops: CDR1 SEHNR, CDR2 FQNEAQ (reference sequence). The CDR3 covers 14 residues.

V is TRBV7-8 and J is TRBJ1-2; D unresolved. In germline, CDR1 is SGHVS, CDR2 FQNEAQ. V was pared by 2 bases and J by 7 bases, with 8 bases between. The CDR3 has 12 amino acids. CDR3 coding DNA: TGTGCCAGCAGCTTACTTTCGGGTGGCTACACCTTC. Amino acid sequence: CASSLLSGGYTF. The whole variable domain, filled in from reference TRBV7-8 and TRBJ1-2, reads GAGVSQSPRYKVAKRGQDVALRCDPISGHVSLFWYQQALGQGPEFLTYFQNEAQLDKSGLPSDRFFAERPEGSVSTLKIQRTQQEDSAVYLCASSLLSGGYTFGSGTRLTVV.

This clone was detected a few times. The rearrangement links TRBV18 to TRBJ1-6; 7 nucleotides align to TRBD1. Germline V gene lookup returns CDR1 KGHSH and CDR2 LQKENI. With 3 bases clipped from V and 9 bases from J, the junction kept 5 bases outside the gene matches. The CDR3 is made up of 14 amino acids. The chain's CDR3 is CASSPGTESSPLHF. DNA of the CDR3: TGTGCCAGCTCACCCGGGACAGAGAGTTCACCCCTCCACTTT.

DNA for the CDR3: TGTGCCAGCAGTCGGAGCGGGAGCGGGGAGACCCAGTACTTC. Translating it yields CASSRSGSGETQYF. The chain recombines TRBV28 with TRBJ2-5, with 8 bases fitting TRBD2. CDR3 size: 14 residues. The V segment lost 5 bases and the J segment 5 bases; nucleotides outside the gene matches: 7. CDR1 is MDHEN and CDR2 is SYDVKM in the germline V gene.

V usage is TRBV15 and J usage is TRBJ2-7; 9 bases line up with TRBD1. The CDR3 covers 14 residues. The V gene's germline CDR1 is LNHNV and CDR2 YYDKDF (reference sequence). V shed 7 bases, J shed 6 bases, and the junction held 10 bases outside the gene matches. This CDR3 is CATTSDRGSAEQYF. The CDR3 coding sequence is TGTGCCACCACTTCGGACAGGGGTTCTGCCGAGCAGTACTTC. The full variable domain, with the rest looked up from reference TRBV15 and TRBJ2-7, is DAMVIQNPRYQVTQFGKPVTLSCSQTLNHNVMYWYQQKSSQAPKLLFHYYDKDFNNEADTPDNFQSRRPNTSFCFLDIRSPGLGDTAMYLCATTSDRGSAEQYFGPGTRLTVT.

Note on this clone: One junction end does not reproduce the germline sequence, and a read error may be involved. This chain links TRBV28 with TRBJ1-2; D is unclear. CDR1 and CDR2 from the germline V gene are MDHEN and SYDVKM. This CDR3 region has 11 residues. CDR3 protein: CASSFTYAYTF. CDR3 in DNA: TGTGCCAGCAGTTTTACTTATGCCTACACCTTC.

The chain links TRBV7-2 to TRBJ2-5; D unresolved. The CDR3 has 14 amino acids. V was shortened by 5 bases and J by 4 bases, with 14 bases between the two germline ends. Germline V lookup: CDR1 SGHTA, CDR2 FQGNSA. The CDR3 bases are TGTGCCAGCAGCCCCGGGTCCTCTCCAGAGACCCAGTACTTC. It specifies CASSPGSSPETQYF.

The chain carries TRBV5-1 and TRBJ2-1; 7 bases map to TRBD2. After removal of 4 bases from V and 3 bases from J, the junction contained 7 bases not matched to a gene. The V gene's germline CDR1 is SGHRS and CDR2 YFSETQ. The CDR3 spans 15 residues. The CDR3 here is CASSQQGGDYNEQFF. CDR3 bases: TGCGCCAGCAGCCAGCAGGGAGGGGACTACAATGAGCAGTTCTTC.